This TCR beta chain was profiled in a study of T cell changes during pregnancy in multiple sclerosis. The V gene end was trimmed by 10 bases and the J gene end by 0 bases; junction bases not matched to a gene: 4. From germline, CDR1 is LNHDA and CDR2 SQIVND (reference sequence). The CDR3 has 13 amino acids. The data were produced by immunoSEQ multiplex PCR, yet TCRdb's version contains in-frame clones alone and is incomplete. Of tens of thousands of clones listed, 88% are singletons. The material sequenced was CD8+ T cells from peripheral blood mononuclear cells, taken in the third trimester of pregnancy. The clonotype comes from a female donor with multiple sclerosis, enrolled in a pregnancy study. The rearrangement joins TRBV19 to TRBJ2-5; 8 nucleotides match TRBD1. This CDR3 reads CANRTGYQETQYF. The CDR3 region has the DNA TGTGCCAACAGGACAGGGTACCAAGAGACCCAGTACTTC.